The rows below give T cell receptor beta chains drawn from one sample of a study of cytomegalovirus exposure and HLA in healthy donors. The table came from immunoSEQ multiplex PCR; TCRdb's copy has only in-frame clones and leaves some out. The sample records around 250,000 clones, about 93% being singletons. Sequenced material: PBMCs. These receptors all stem from a girl aged 2-10 years in good health and CMV-seronegative. Each CDR3 is given with its conserved first and last residue. The D gene is left open where the match is weak. Size is omitted from some rows. Given values are once, few, many or a class for expanded clones.

V gene: TRBV11-2
J gene: TRBJ2-2
D gene: -
clone size: few
CDR3 DNA: TGTGCCAGCAGCTTAGTGGCGGGCACCGGGGAGCTGTTTTTT
CDR3 protein: CASSLVAGTGELFF

V gene: TRBV10-3
J gene: TRBJ1-1
D gene: -
clone size: -
CDR3 DNA: TGTGCCATCAGTGAGTCGGGGGGACGGGGCACTGAAGCTTTCTTT
CDR3 protein: CAISESGGRGTEAFF

V gene: TRBV7-8
J gene: TRBJ1-1
D gene: -
clone size: -
CDR3 DNA: TGTGCCAGCAGCTTGCTGTGGCAGGGGAACACTGAAGCTTTCTTT
CDR3 protein: CASSLLWQGNTEAFF

V gene: TRBV29-1
J gene: TRBJ2-1
D gene: TRBD2
clone size: -
CDR3 DNA: TGCAGCGTTGCACGGGAGGCCTACAATGAGCAGTTCTTC
CDR3 protein: CSVAREAYNEQFF

V gene: TRBV13
J gene: TRBJ2-7
D gene: -
clone size: -
CDR3 DNA: TGTGCCAGCAGCCCAGAGGGGGAACCGTACGAGCAGTACTTC
CDR3 protein: CASSPEGEPYEQYF

V gene: TRBV19
J gene: TRBJ1-5
D gene: TRBD1
clone size: -
CDR3 DNA: TGTGCCAGTAGTTTTCCCGGGACAGGGAGGCCCCAGCATTTT
CDR3 protein: CASSFPGTGRPQHF

V gene: TRBV5-1
J gene: TRBJ2-3
D gene: TRBD2
clone size: few
CDR3 DNA: TGCGCCAGCAGCTTGGTACCTAGCGGGGGCCAATCGCAGTATTTT
CDR3 protein: CASSLVPSGGQSQYF

V gene: TRBV19
J gene: TRBJ2-7
D gene: TRBD2
clone size: -
CDR3 DNA: TGTGCCAGTGGGGGGGAACGGACCGATCGGGAGCAGTACTTC
CDR3 protein: CASGGERTDREQYF

V gene: TRBV5-4
J gene: TRBJ2-1
D gene: -
clone size: -
CDR3 DNA: TGTGCCAGCAGCTCTGAGAGCTCCTACAATGAGCAGTTCTTC
CDR3 protein: CASSSESSYNEQFF

V gene: TRBV29-1
J gene: TRBJ2-5
D gene: TRBD2
clone size: once
CDR3 DNA: TGCAGCGTCGAAGGAGCGGGGGAAAGGGAGACCCAGTACTTC
CDR3 protein: CSVEGAGERETQYF

V gene: TRBV5-1
J gene: TRBJ2-3
D gene: TRBD2
clone size: -
CDR3 DNA: TGCGCCAGCAGCTTTACGGGGGGGCCGCCAGATACGCAGTATTTT
CDR3 protein: CASSFTGGPPDTQYF

V gene: TRBV4-1
J gene: TRBJ2-1
D gene: -
clone size: -
CDR3 DNA: TGCGCCAGCAGCCACGAGACCCGGGACTCCCCTTTCTTC
CDR3 protein: CASSHETRDSPFF

V gene: TRBV5-1
J gene: TRBJ2-2
D gene: -
clone size: -
CDR3 DNA: TGCGCCAGCAGCTTGGACAGGGTTAACACCGGGGAGCTGTTTTTT
CDR3 protein: CASSLDRVNTGELFF

V gene: TRBV10-3
J gene: TRBJ1-2
D gene: -
clone size: -
CDR3 DNA: TGTGCCATCAGTGAGTCGGGCAGGGACTATGGCTACACCTTC
CDR3 protein: CAISESGRDYGYTF

V gene: TRBV6-1
J gene: TRBJ2-7
D gene: -
clone size: -
CDR3 DNA: TGTGCCAGCAGTGACAGGTCGGCCTACGAGCAGTACTTC
CDR3 protein: CASSDRSAYEQYF

V gene: TRBV7-9
J gene: TRBJ2-4
D gene: TRBD2
clone size: -
CDR3 DNA: TGTGCCAGCAGCCCCGCGGGGGGGCTAAACATTCAGTACTTC
CDR3 protein: CASSPAGGLNIQYF

V gene: TRBV27
J gene: TRBJ1-1
D gene: -
clone size: -
CDR3 DNA: TGTGCCAGCAGTTTATCGGACAGTAATGAAGCTTTCTTT
CDR3 protein: CASSLSDSNEAFF

V gene: TRBV11-2
J gene: TRBJ2-7
D gene: -
clone size: once
CDR3 DNA: TGTGCCAGCAGCTTAGATCCCGGGGGAGGTCCAAGCCCCTACGAGCAGTACTTC
CDR3 protein: CASSLDPGGGPSPYEQYF

V gene: TRBV28
J gene: TRBJ2-3
D gene: -
clone size: -
CDR3 DNA: TGTGCCAGCAGTTCTACAGGGATAAGAACAGATACGCAGTATTTT
CDR3 protein: CASSSTGIRTDTQYF

V gene: TRBV18
J gene: TRBJ2-7
D gene: TRBD2
clone size: -
CDR3 DNA: TGTGCCAGCTCACCAATGGAGCGGGAGGGGGGTGAGCAGTACTTC
CDR3 protein: CASSPMEREGGEQYF

V gene: TRBV10-1
J gene: TRBJ2-1
D gene: TRBD2
clone size: -
CDR3 DNA: TGCGCCAGCAGTGAGAGGGGAGGGGTGGATGAGCAGTTCTTC
CDR3 protein: CASSERGGVDEQFF

V gene: TRBV30
J gene: TRBJ2-6
D gene: TRBD1
clone size: -
CDR3 DNA: TGTGCCTGCCACAGGACGACAGGGAAAAACTCTGGGGCCAACGTCCTGACTTTC
CDR3 protein: CACHRTTGKNSGANVLTF

V gene: TRBV2
J gene: TRBJ1-1
D gene: TRBD1
clone size: few
CDR3 DNA: TGTGCCAGCAGGTGGGGACAGGGTGAAATCATGAACACTGAAGCTTTCTTT
CDR3 protein: CASRWGQGEIMNTEAFF

V gene: TRBV9
J gene: TRBJ2-1
D gene: TRBD2
clone size: -
CDR3 DNA: TGTGCCAGCAGCGTAGTGGGAGCGGGACCCTACAATGAGCAGTTCTTC
CDR3 protein: CASSVVGAGPYNEQFF

V gene: TRBV12-5
J gene: TRBJ1-3
D gene: -
clone size: -
CDR3 DNA: TGTGCTAGTGGTTTGCGGCGGGGGAATGACTCTGGAAACACCATATATTTT
CDR3 protein: CASGLRRGNDSGNTIYF

V gene: TRBV29-1
J gene: TRBJ2-7
D gene: -
clone size: -
CDR3 DNA: TGCAGCGTTCCTTGGGGCTACGAGCAGTACTTC
CDR3 protein: CSVPWGYEQYF

V gene: TRBV30
J gene: TRBJ1-3
D gene: -
clone size: -
CDR3 DNA: TGTGCCGGTCAGATCTCTGGAAACACCATATATTTT
CDR3 protein: CAGQISGNTIYF

V gene: TRBV6-6
J gene: TRBJ1-1
D gene: TRBD1
clone size: once
CDR3 DNA: TGTGCCAGCAGTCCCGGGGACAGGGAAGTCACTGAAGCTTTCTTT
CDR3 protein: CASSPGDREVTEAFF

V gene: TRBV6-1
J gene: TRBJ1-5
D gene: -
clone size: -
CDR3 DNA: TGTGCCAGCAGTGAAGCATCGGGGGTAAGCAATCAGCCCCAGCATTTT
CDR3 protein: CASSEASGVSNQPQHF

V gene: TRBV28
J gene: TRBJ1-1
D gene: TRBD1
clone size: -
CDR3 DNA: TGTGCCAGCAGCAGTCCGGGACAGGGCGCCACTGAAGCTTTCTTT
CDR3 protein: CASSSPGQGATEAFF

V gene: TRBV5-1
J gene: TRBJ1-3
D gene: TRBD1
clone size: once
CDR3 DNA: TGCGCCTGTCGACAGGGGGAAGGAAACACCATATATTTT
CDR3 protein: CACRQGEGNTIYF

V gene: TRBV5-1
J gene: TRBJ2-1
D gene: TRBD1
clone size: -
CDR3 DNA: TGCGCCAGCAGCTTGACACGGGACAGCACAGGCGTTGATGAGCAGTTCTTC
CDR3 protein: CASSLTRDSTGVDEQFF

V gene: TRBV2
J gene: TRBJ1-3
D gene: -
clone size: -
CDR3 DNA: TGTGCCAGCAGTAGACAGAGCTCTGGAAACACCATATATTTT
CDR3 protein: CASSRQSSGNTIYF

V gene: TRBV6-5
J gene: TRBJ2-1
D gene: TRBD2
clone size: -
CDR3 DNA: TGTGCCAGCAGTTATCGCCTAGCGGACAATGAGCAGTTCTTC
CDR3 protein: CASSYRLADNEQFF

V gene: TRBV9
J gene: TRBJ2-3
D gene: -
clone size: -
CDR3 DNA: TGTGCCAGCAGCGAGAGGGGGTTGGGCACAGATACGCAGTATTTT
CDR3 protein: CASSERGLGTDTQYF

V gene: TRBV27
J gene: TRBJ1-4
D gene: -
clone size: -
CDR3 DNA: TGTGCCAGCGGGCGATCTGAAAAACTGTTTTTT
CDR3 protein: CASGRSEKLFF

V gene: TRBV6-1
J gene: TRBJ2-7
D gene: TRBD2
clone size: once
CDR3 DNA: TGTGCCAGCATCCTACCCGGGGGGGGATCCTACGAGCAGTACTTC
CDR3 protein: CASILPGGGSYEQYF

V gene: TRBV12-5
J gene: TRBJ2-1
D gene: TRBD2
clone size: once
CDR3 DNA: TGTGCTAGTGGTTTGGTACTGGGTTGGGAGGGGAGGCCTAATGAGCAGTTCTTC
CDR3 protein: CASGLVLGWEGRPNEQFF

V gene: TRBV6-1
J gene: TRBJ2-3
D gene: -
clone size: -
CDR3 DNA: TGTGCCAGCATGAGGGGGAACACAGATACGCAGTATTTT
CDR3 protein: CASMRGNTDTQYF

V gene: TRBV28
J gene: TRBJ2-7
D gene: -
clone size: -
CDR3 DNA: TGTGCCAGCAGCTACAATTCAGGATACGAGCAGTACTTC
CDR3 protein: CASSYNSGYEQYF

V gene: TRBV2
J gene: TRBJ1-1
D gene: TRBD1
clone size: -
CDR3 DNA: TGTGCCAGCAGCGCGGACAGGATGGACACTGAAGCTTTCTTT
CDR3 protein: CASSADRMDTEAFF

V gene: TRBV11-2
J gene: TRBJ2-5
D gene: TRBD1
clone size: few
CDR3 DNA: TGTGCCAGCAGCCGGACAGGGTTTCAAGAGACCCAGTACTTC
CDR3 protein: CASSRTGFQETQYF

V gene: TRBV2
J gene: TRBJ2-3
D gene: TRBD2
clone size: -
CDR3 DNA: TGTGCCAGCAGGTTAGCGGGAGGCACAGATACGCAGTATTTT
CDR3 protein: CASRLAGGTDTQYF

V gene: TRBV6-1
J gene: TRBJ2-5
D gene: -
clone size: -
CDR3 DNA: TGTGCCAGCAGTCACCCGACAGTCCAAGAGACCCAGTACTTC
CDR3 protein: CASSHPTVQETQYF

V gene: TRBV5-1
J gene: TRBJ2-1
D gene: TRBD2
clone size: -
CDR3 DNA: TGCGCCAGCAGCATCGGGACTAGCGGGAGTGATGAGCAGTTCTTC
CDR3 protein: CASSIGTSGSDEQFF

V gene: TRBV9
J gene: TRBJ2-2
D gene: -
clone size: -
CDR3 DNA: TGTGCCAGCAGCGTAGCTAGCACCGGGGAGCTGTTTTTT
CDR3 protein: CASSVASTGELFF

V gene: TRBV30
J gene: TRBJ2-1
D gene: TRBD1
clone size: -
CDR3 DNA: TGTGCCTGGAGTGTTCGGACAGGGTACAATGAGCAGTTCTTC
CDR3 protein: CAWSVRTGYNEQFF

V gene: TRBV4-1
J gene: TRBJ2-1
D gene: TRBD2
clone size: -
CDR3 DNA: TGCGCCAGCAGCCAAGATAGGGTAGCGGGAGTGGCTAATGAGCAGTTCTTC
CDR3 protein: CASSQDRVAGVANEQFF

V gene: TRBV11-3
J gene: TRBJ2-1
D gene: -
clone size: -
CDR3 DNA: TGTGCCAGCAGCTTCTGGGGAGGCGATGAGCAGTTCTTC
CDR3 protein: CASSFWGGDEQFF

V gene: TRBV6-1
J gene: TRBJ1-2
D gene: TRBD1
clone size: -
CDR3 DNA: TGTGCCAGCAGTGAAGCGCTCATAGGACAGGGTTATGGCTACACCTTC
CDR3 protein: CASSEALIGQGYGYTF

V gene: TRBV15
J gene: TRBJ2-5
D gene: -
clone size: -
CDR3 DNA: TGTGCCACCAGCAGTTGGAGACTCCGAAAAGAGACCCAGTACTTC
CDR3 protein: CATSSWRLRKETQYF

V gene: TRBV7-9
J gene: TRBJ1-5
D gene: TRBD1
clone size: -
CDR3 DNA: TGTGCCAGCAGCTTAGCGGGGCAGGGGGCTCAGCCCCAGCATTTT
CDR3 protein: CASSLAGQGAQPQHF

V gene: TRBV5-8
J gene: TRBJ1-6
D gene: -
clone size: -
CDR3 DNA: TGTGCCAGCAGCTTGGATCCCCCCGGATCCCAGGGGCGTTCACCCCTCCACTTT
CDR3 protein: CASSLDPPGSQGRSPLHF

V gene: TRBV10-1
J gene: TRBJ2-7
D gene: TRBD2
clone size: -
CDR3 DNA: TGCGCCAGCAGTGCCCCGGGACTAGCGGGAGTCTACGAGCAGTACTTC
CDR3 protein: CASSAPGLAGVYEQYF